This T cell receptor beta chain comes out of a study of vaccination and CD4 T cells after COVID-19 (dated by TCRdb to the early 2020s). For context, the study as a whole: Convalescent patients had a positive SARS-CoV-2 result on nasal swab PCR, and of these patients, some ten had mild disease and one had severe disease. The convalescent cohort comprised six males and four females, including two Hispanic individuals, seven Caucasians, two Asians and one multiracial person. Two doses of either the Pfizer-BioNTech BNT162b2 vaccine (n=8) or the Moderna mRNA-1273 vaccine (n=2) were administered to participants. Post-COVID blood samples were collected from convalescent patients a median of approximately 93 days after diagnosis, with a range of roughly 30 to 170 days. The time from the second vaccine dose to post-vaccine blood sampling had a median of roughly 70 days and ranged from roughly 12 to 241 days. For stimulating the cultures, overlapping spike peptide pools were used, derived from SARS-CoV-2 as well as from the common cold coronaviruses HCoV-NL63, HCoV-OC43 and HCoV-229E. Control cultures received a CEFX viral epitope pool as the positive control, an HIV-1 Nef peptide pool as the negative control, or no peptide. The spike-specific CD4+ TCR repertoire was compared before and after mRNA vaccination in under 11 COVID-19 convalescent patients and a few infection-naive healthy vaccine recipients.

Overall study outcomes, separate from this receptor: An increase in the median number of SARS-CoV-2-reactive clonotypes from approximately 20 after infection to a few dozen after vaccination was observed, but the change was not found to be significant. Among the post-vaccine SARS-CoV-2-reactive clones in convalescent patients, a median around 90% showed up only after vaccination, which suggests vaccine-specific priming. Of the vaccine-specific clones found in convalescent patients, nearly all (304 of 307) were mono-reactive for SARS-CoV-2 spike instead of being cross-reactive with common cold coronaviruses. The number of convalescent patients in the study was relatively small, and the study did not examine early timepoints following natural infection.

There are 16 amino acids in the CDR3, from cysteine to phenylalanine inclusive. Only CDR3 DNA is held: 48 bases, read in frame from base 1. From the germline V gene (reference sequence), CDR1 is LGHDT and CDR2 is YNNKEL. V is cut back by 0 bases and J by 4 bases, with 6 bases in the junction unmatched. The meaning of the sample's treatment or condition label: approximately 11-day PBMC culture with coronavirus spike peptide pools or control peptides (ViraFEST assay). The study used the ViraFEST assay, which expanded antigen-specific T cells with peptide pools and then identified expanded clonotypes by TCR sequencing. The convalescent patients' positive SARS-CoV-2 PCR tests fell between March and December 2020, which was before the Alpha, Beta and Delta variants emerged in the United States. Over 1.5 million PBMCs per well were cultured in IMDM with roughly 5% human AB serum and approximately 9.1 IU/ml IL-2, plus 10 ug/ml peptide pools. Half of the culture medium was replaced with fresh IL-2-containing medium on days 3 and 7. After 10 days of culture, CD4+ T cells were isolated by negative selection using the EasySep CD4+ T cell isolation kit. Ficoll-Paque Plus gradient centrifugation was used to isolate PBMCs from whole blood, and the isolated PBMCs were then either used fresh or cryopreserved at -140C. Each culture condition was generally run in triplicate wells.

The library was built by means of PCR. At the Johns Hopkins FTIC core, DNA from the cultured CD4+ T cells underwent TCR sequencing with the Oncomine TCR Beta short-read assay. The QIAamp micro DNA kit was used to extract genomic DNA from the cultured CD4+ T cells. The Oncomine TCR Beta libraries from cultured CD4+ T cells were pooled using unique dual indexes and then sequenced on an Illumina iSeq 100. For the original study's pipeline: Non-productive sequences were removed, and CDR3s that did not start with C, did not end with F or W, or were shorter than 7 amino acids were discarded. Antigen-specific clonotypes were identified using the MANAFEST web application through comparison of peptide-stimulated wells with reference and other culture wells. To be called positive, a clone needed an FDR below 0.05, an odds ratio above 5, and a productive frequency above 0.1% in at least two of three replicate wells. Cross-reactive clonotypes were defined as significantly expanded in both SARS-CoV-2 spike wells and at least one common cold coronavirus spike condition. Levenshtein distances (stringdist) and unrooted phylogenetic trees (ape) in R version 3.6.1 were used to assess CDR3 homology. TCRdb passed the public sequencing reads through fastp at Q25 and MiXCR, retaining productive beta sequences. Each CDR3 protein appears once, grouped with its most common genes and DNA. The V and J calls reflect TCRdb's pipeline rather than the authors' work. The sample records around 18,000 distinct CDR3 sequences, approximately 40% of which are singletons. Jointly, the top ten make up around 12% of the sample.

On this clonotype: Its antigen target is currently unknown. No much larger clone exists at a distance of one base, and base qualities are not known.

The sequence joins TRBV3-1 to TRBJ2-1; a stretch of 7 junction bases matches TRBD1. The clonotype comes from a human donor who had recovered from COVID-19. Sequencing was done on a sample of CD4+ T cells from blood, cultured in vitro. The CDR3 protein: CASSQDVPGGYNEQFF. The sequenced DNA: TGTGCCAGCAGCCAAGATGTGCCAGGGGGTTACAATGAGCAGTTCTTC.